These T cell receptor beta chains were read from a single sample in a study of blood T cell repertoires in COVID-19. Method: immunoSEQ multiplex PCR; TCRdb's copy keeps in-frame clones and lacks some. The sample has approximately 190,000 clones, over 80% seen once. Sequences were obtained from peripheral blood. The receptors here all came from a woman in her forties with acute or convalescent COVID-19. Both conserved end residues are part of each CDR3. Fields, in order: clone size, V gene, J gene, D gene, CDR3 DNA, CDR3 protein. D genes are given only for firm matches. Some rows mark clone size as missing; the rest say once, few, many or name a class of expanded clone.

.	TRBV5-4	TRBJ2-1	.	TGTGCCAGCAGCCCCCACGTAACAGGGAGCTCCTACAATGAGCAGTTCTTC	CASSPHVTGSSYNEQFF
once	TRBV4-1	TRBJ1-2	TRBD1	TGCGCCAGCAGCAACCCGACACAGGGGGTACGTAGCTACACCTTC	CASSNPTQGVRSYTF
.	TRBV9	TRBJ2-7	.	TGTGCCAGCAGCGTAGGGGCCGGGGGCTACGAGCAGTACTTC	CASSVGAGGYEQYF
.	TRBV4-1	TRBJ2-3	TRBD2	TGCGCCAGCAGCCAACACCTAGCGGGCCCCAATCCCACAGATACGCAGTATTTT	CASSQHLAGPNPTDTQYF
few	TRBV28	TRBJ2-3	.	TGTGCCAGGGGGGGTAGCACAGATACGCAGTATTTT	CARGGSTDTQYF
.	TRBV5-1	TRBJ2-1	.	TGCGCCAGCAGCTCCGCCGACTCGAGGGTCGATGAGCAGTTCTTC	CASSSADSRVDEQFF
.	TRBV23-1	TRBJ1-1	.	TGCGCCAGCAGTCTTATATACCCCCAAGAGGAATGGAACACTGAAGCTTTCTTT	CASSLIYPQEEWNTEAFF
.	TRBV19	TRBJ2-7	.	TGTGCCAGTAGTATATCCAGCGGAGGACCCCACGAGCAGTACTTC	CASSISSGGPHEQYF
.	TRBV28	TRBJ2-1	TRBD2	TGTGCCAGCAGTTTATGGGGCAGACTAGCGGGAGGGCCATCTTACAATGAGCAGTTCTTC	CASSLWGRLAGGPSYNEQFF
.	TRBV5-1	TRBJ2-1	TRBD1	TGCGCCAGCAGCTTGGAGTCGACAGGGGGACAGTTCTTC	CASSLESTGGQFF